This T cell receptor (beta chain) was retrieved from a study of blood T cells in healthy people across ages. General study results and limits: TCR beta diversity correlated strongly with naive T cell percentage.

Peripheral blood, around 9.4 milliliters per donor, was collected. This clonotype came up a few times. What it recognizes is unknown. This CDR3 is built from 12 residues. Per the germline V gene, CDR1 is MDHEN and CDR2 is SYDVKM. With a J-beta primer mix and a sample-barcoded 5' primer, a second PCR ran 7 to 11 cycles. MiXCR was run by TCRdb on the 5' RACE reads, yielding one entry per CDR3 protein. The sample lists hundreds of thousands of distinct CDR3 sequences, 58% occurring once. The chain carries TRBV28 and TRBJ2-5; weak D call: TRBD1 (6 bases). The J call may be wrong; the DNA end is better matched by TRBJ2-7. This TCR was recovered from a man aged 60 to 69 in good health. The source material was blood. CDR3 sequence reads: CASSGDNPEQYF. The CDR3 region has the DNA TGTGCCAGCAGTGGGGACAATCCCGAGCAGTACTTC.